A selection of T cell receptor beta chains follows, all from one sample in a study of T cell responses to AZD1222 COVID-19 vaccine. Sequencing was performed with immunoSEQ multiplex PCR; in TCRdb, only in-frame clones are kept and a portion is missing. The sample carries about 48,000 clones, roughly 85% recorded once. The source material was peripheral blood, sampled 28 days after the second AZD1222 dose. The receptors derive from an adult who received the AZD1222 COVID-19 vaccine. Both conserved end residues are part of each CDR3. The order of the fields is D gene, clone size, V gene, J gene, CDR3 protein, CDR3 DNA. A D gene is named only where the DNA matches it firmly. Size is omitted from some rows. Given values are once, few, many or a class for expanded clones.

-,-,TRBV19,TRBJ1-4,CASSMDGLLSEKLFF,TGTGCCAGTAGTATGGACGGACTCTTGAGTGAAAAACTGTTTTTT
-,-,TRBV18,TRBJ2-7,CASSLTPTYEQYF,TGTGCCAGCTCACTGACTCCGACCTACGAGCAGTACTTC
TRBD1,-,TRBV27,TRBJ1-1,CASSMRQGRTEAFF,TGTGCCAGCAGCATGCGACAGGGAAGAACTGAAGCTTTCTTT
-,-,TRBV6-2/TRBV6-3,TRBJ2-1,CASSYAYEQFF,TGTGCCAGCAGTTACGCTTATGAGCAGTTCTTC
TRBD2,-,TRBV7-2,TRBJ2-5,CASSSGTSGGETQYF,TGTGCCAGCAGCTCCGGGACTAGCGGAGGGGAGACCCAGTACTTC
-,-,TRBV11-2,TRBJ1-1,CASSLSRGNTEAFF,TGTGCCAGCAGTCTATCCAGGGGGAACACTGAAGCTTTCTTT
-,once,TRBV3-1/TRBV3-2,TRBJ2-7,CASSQTGGPTYEQYF,TGTGCCAGCAGCCAGACAGGCGGGCCTACCTACGAGCAGTACTTC
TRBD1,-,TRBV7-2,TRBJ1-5,CASSRTGDNQPQHF,TGTGCCAGCAGCAGGACAGGGGACAATCAGCCCCAGCATTTT
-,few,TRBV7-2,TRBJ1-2,CASHDIRVSNYGYTF,TGTGCCAGCCACGATATCAGGGTCTCTAACTATGGCTACACCTTC
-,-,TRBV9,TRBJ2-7,CASSFQTGGEQYF,TGTGCCAGCAGCTTCCAGACGGGCGGGGAGCAGTACTTC
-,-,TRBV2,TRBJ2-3,CASGGRGGTDTQYF,TGTGCCAGCGGGGGGCGGGGTGGCACAGATACGCAGTATTTT
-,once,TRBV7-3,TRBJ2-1,CASSLSARGEQFF,TGTGCCAGCAGCTTATCGGCTAGGGGTGAGCAGTTCTTC
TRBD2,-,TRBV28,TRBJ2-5,CASSFQIAGVKETQYF,TGTGCCAGCAGTTTTCAGATAGCGGGGGTAAAAGAGACCCAGTACTTC
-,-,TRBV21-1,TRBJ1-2,CASSQAGALSGYTF,TGTGCCAGCAGCCAAGCCGGGGCGCTAAGTGGCTACACCTTC
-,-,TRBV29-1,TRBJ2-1,CSVDVGYEQFF,TGCAGCGTTGACGTGGGGTATGAGCAGTTCTTC
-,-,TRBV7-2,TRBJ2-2,CASSVRVTGELFF,TGTGCCAGCAGCGTCAGGGTCACCGGGGAGCTGTTTTTT
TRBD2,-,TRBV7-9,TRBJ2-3,CASSLGSGSADTQYF,TGTGCCAGCAGCTTAGGTAGCGGGAGCGCAGATACGCAGTATTTT
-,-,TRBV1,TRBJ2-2,CTSSQDGRAQGGDTGELFF,TGCACCAGCAGCCAAGACGGGAGGGCCCAGGGAGGGGACACCGGGGAGCTGTTTTTT
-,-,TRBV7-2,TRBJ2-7,CASSLGTYYEQYF,TGTGCCAGCAGCTTGGGGACGTACTACGAGCAGTACTTC
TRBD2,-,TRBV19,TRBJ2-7,CASSNPTSVSSYEQYF,TGTGCCAGTTCCAACCCGACTAGCGTAAGCTCCTACGAGCAGTACTTC
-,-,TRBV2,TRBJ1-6,CARAATENNSPLHF,TGTGCCAGAGCCGCGACAGAAAATAATTCACCCCTCCACTTT